Listed below are T cell receptor beta chains from one sample, sequenced in a study of radiotherapy plus CTLA-4 blockade in lung cancer. The protocol was immunoSEQ multiplex PCR, while the TCRdb copy is restricted to in-frame clones and leaves out a portion. The sample has around 72,000 clones; 78% are singletons. Sequenced material: peripheral blood, taken from a patient treated with radiotherapy plus ipilimumab. The source of these receptors is a human donor with non-small cell lung cancer who had a complete response to radiotherapy plus ipilimumab. CDR3s include the opening cysteine and the closing phenylalanine or tryptophan. Fields, in order: V gene, J gene, clone size, CDR3 length, D gene, CDR3 DNA, CDR3 protein. The D gene is left open where the match is weak. Rows give clone size only sometimes, using once, few, many, or a class for an expanded clone.

>TRBV19|TRBJ2-3|medium-sized|14|TRBD1
TGTGCCACCCTGGAGACAGGGGGCTCAGATACGCAGTATTTT
CATLETGGSDTQYF
>TRBV6-5|TRBJ1-1|-|12|-
TGTGCCAGCAGTGAAACAAAACTCTCAGCTTTCTTT
CASSETKLSAFF
>TRBV19|TRBJ2-5|-|14|-
TGTGCCAGTAGTAGGGGCGGGGTTCAAGAGACCCAGTACTTC
CASSRGGVQETQYF
>TRBV9|TRBJ2-5|-|9|-
TGTGCCTTTATGGGGACCCAGTACTTC
CAFMGTQYF
>TRBV5-1|TRBJ2-3|-|16|-
TGCGCCAGCAGCTTGGGCCTAGCGCTGAGACCGGATACGCAGTATTTT
CASSLGLALRPDTQYF
>TRBV7-6|TRBJ1-1|once|13|-
TGTGCCAGCAGCTTAGAGGGGGGCAGTGAAGCTTTCTTT
CASSLEGGSEAFF
>TRBV18|TRBJ1-1|-|14|-
TGTGCCAGCTCACCACCGTCGGGGAACACTGAAGCTTTCTTT
CASSPPSGNTEAFF
>TRBV7-9|TRBJ2-3|-|18|-
TGTGCCAGCAGCAAGAGTCGGAGGTTCGCCCTTGACACAGATACGCAGTATTTT
CASSKSRRFALDTDTQYF
>TRBV2|TRBJ2-5|-|16|-
TGTGCCAGCAGTGAAAGGCCAGCATTTCTGCAAGAGACCCAGTACTTC
CASSERPAFLQETQYF
>TRBV19|TRBJ1-1|few|17|TRBD1
TGTGCCAGTAGTACGGACAGGGAGTGGGCGGGGGACACTGAAGCTTTCTTT
CASSTDREWAGDTEAFF
>TRBV4-3|TRBJ1-1|-|14|TRBD1
TGCGCCAGCAGCCAAGGGGCAGGGGGTCCTGAGGCTTTCTTT
CASSQGAGGPEAFF
>TRBV4-1|TRBJ1-4|-|13|-
TGCGCCAGCAGAGGCCAGCTTAATGAAAAACTGTTTTTT
CASRGQLNEKLFF
>TRBV4-3|TRBJ2-7|-|15|TRBD1
TGCGCCAGTAGCCAAGAAGCGGACAGGGGCCACGAGCAGTACTTC
CASSQEADRGHEQYF
>TRBV6-5|TRBJ2-3|-|14|-
TGTGCCAGCAGTTACACCCGATACACAGATACGCAGTATTTT
CASSYTRYTDTQYF
>TRBV4-3|TRBJ2-1|-|16|TRBD2
TGCGCCAGCAGCCAGGCGACTAGCGGGGTATGGGGTGAGCAGTTCTTC
CASSQATSGVWGEQFF
>TRBV19|TRBJ1-2|-|15|TRBD1
TGTGCCAGTAGTGGACAGGGAGTTGAGGGCTATGGCTACACCTTC
CASSGQGVEGYGYTF
>TRBV5-4|TRBJ1-1|-|15|TRBD1
TGTGCCAGCAGCTTGGCACAGGGGATGAACACTGAAGCTTTCTTT
CASSLAQGMNTEAFF
>TRBV6-6|TRBJ1-4|-|14|-
TGTGCCAGCAGTTACGGACGAGTTGGTGAAAAACTGTTTTTT
CASSYGRVGEKLFF
>TRBV6-5|TRBJ1-2|-|15|-
TGTGCCAGCACCTACGGTCGGGGGTTTCGCTATGGCTACACCTTC
CASTYGRGFRYGYTF
>TRBV19|TRBJ2-7|once|14|-
TGTGCCAGTAGTCGCCGGGACGGAGCCTACGAGCAGTACTTC
CASSRRDGAYEQYF
>TRBV19|TRBJ2-7|few|13|-
TGTGCCAGTAGTATAGGGGCCCGGCGTGAGCAGTACTTC
CASSIGARREQYF
>TRBV5-6|TRBJ1-3|-|15|-
TGTGCCAGCAGCTTGGACAGCTTCTCTGGAAACACCATATATTTT
CASSLDSFSGNTIYF
>TRBV19|TRBJ2-7|few|12|-
TGTGCCAGTAGTAAGGATGCCTACGAGCAGTACTTC
CASSKDAYEQYF
>TRBV15|TRBJ1-2|-|14|-
TGTGCCACCAGCAGAGCCAGTGGGTACTATGGCTACACCTTC
CATSRASGYYGYTF
>TRBV9|TRBJ1-3|-|16|TRBD1
TGTGCCAGCAGCGTGGGTGGACAGGCCTCTGGAAACACCATATATTTT
CASSVGGQASGNTIYF
>TRBV5-1|TRBJ1-2|-|14|-
TGCGCCAGCAGCTTGGCCCAGCCCAACTATGGCTACACCTTC
CASSLAQPNYGYTF
>TRBV14|TRBJ2-2|-|12|-
TGTGCCAGCAGCCGATTCACCGGGGAGCTGTTTTTT
CASSRFTGELFF
>TRBV5-1|TRBJ2-1|-|17|TRBD2
TGCGCCAGCAGCCCAGGGACTAGCGGGAGGAAAAACAATGAGCAGTTCTTC
CASSPGTSGRKNNEQFF
>TRBV7-7|TRBJ2-7|few|13|-
TGTGCTAGCAGCCTTACAGGGCCGGGAGAGCAGTACTTC
CASSLTGPGEQYF
>TRBV6-5|TRBJ1-2|-|15|-
TGTGCCAGCAGTTATTTGAAGGGGGCTAACTATGGCTACACCTTC
CASSYLKGANYGYTF
>TRBV5-1|TRBJ2-1|-|16|-
TGCGCCAGCAGCTTGGTCCCGGGGAGCTCCTACAATGAGCAGTTCTTC
CASSLVPGSSYNEQFF
>TRBV11-2|TRBJ2-5|few|13|-
TGTGCCAGCAGCTTAGCGGTTCAAGAGACCCAGTACTTC
CASSLAVQETQYF
>TRBV28|TRBJ2-3|-|17|TRBD1
TGTGCCAGCAGATACAGGGGGCTACCCAACCCCACAGATACGCAGTATTTT
CASRYRGLPNPTDTQYF
>TRBV4-3|TRBJ1-5|-|15|-
TGCGCCAGCAGCCAAGATATCCAGCCCTACCAGCCCCAGCATTTT
CASSQDIQPYQPQHF
>TRBV30|TRBJ1-2|few|12|-
TGTGCCTGGAGCCAGCCTAACTATGGCTACACCTTC
CAWSQPNYGYTF
>TRBV5-4|TRBJ2-3|-|16|TRBD1
TGTGCCAGCAGCTTGACCGGGACAGGGAGGGCAGATACGCAGTATTTT
CASSLTGTGRADTQYF
>TRBV19|TRBJ1-1|-|16|TRBD1
TGTGCCGTATTGAGAGGACAGGGCACTTTGAACACTGAAGCTTTCTTT
CAVLRGQGTLNTEAFF
>TRBV29-1|TRBJ1-2|-|13|-
TGCAGCGTTGGGGGGATAGCTAACTATGGCTACACCTTC
CSVGGIANYGYTF
>TRBV19|TRBJ1-2|-|15|-
TGTGCCAGTAGTATAGATGGGACCGTTAACTATGGCTACACCTTC
CASSIDGTVNYGYTF
>TRBV4-1|TRBJ1-4|-|13|-
TGCGCCAGCAGCCGGTGGCGGAATGAAAAACTGTTTTTT
CASSRWRNEKLFF
>TRBV7-8|TRBJ1-5|few|19|-
TGTGCCAGCAGCTTAAGTTTTTTGTCCTTGAAAGTCGTTGGCCAGCCCCAGCATTTT
CASSLSFLSLKVVGQPQHF
>TRBV27|TRBJ2-2|few|12|-
TGTGCCAGCAGTAAGGGCACCGGGGAGCTGTTTTTT
CASSKGTGELFF